These T cell receptor beta chains were read from a single sample in a study of Graves' ophthalmopathy and Graves' hyperthyroidism. TCRdb reanalysed the multiplex PCR reads using MiXCR and keeps one entry per CDR3 protein. Found here are hundreds of thousands of distinct CDR3 sequences, 22% of them singletons; the top ten hold more than 5.5%. What was sequenced was peripheral blood. These receptors were taken from a woman aged 18 to 35 with stable Graves' hyperthyroidism. Some clones in this sample may be carry-over from other donors' samples. The CDR3 runs from the conserved cysteine through the conserved F or W. Fields, in order: V gene, D gene, clone size, J gene, CDR3 DNA, CDR3 protein. A D gene is named only where the DNA matches it firmly. Expanded clones get a size class; other rows say once, few or many, or leave the size out.

v_call: TRBV19
d_call: -
clone_size: -
j_call: TRBJ2-2
cdr3_nt: TGTGCCAGTAGTATTCTCTGGGACCGCACCGGGGAGCTGTTTTTT
cdr3_aa: CASSILWDRTGELFF

v_call: TRBV29-1
d_call: -
clone_size: -
j_call: TRBJ1-2
cdr3_nt: TGCAGCGTTCTTGGGACGGTCTATGGCTACACCTTC
cdr3_aa: CSVLGTVYGYTF

v_call: TRBV28
d_call: TRBD1
clone_size: many
j_call: TRBJ2-7
cdr3_nt: TGTGCCAGCAGTCCCTCCTCGGGGGACAGGGGGTTCGGAAAGCAGTACTTC
cdr3_aa: CASSPSSGDRGFGKQYF

v_call: TRBV12-5
d_call: -
clone_size: -
j_call: TRBJ1-5
cdr3_nt: TGTGCTAGTGGTCTCCGACCGAGGCCAGGGCCCCAGCATTTT
cdr3_aa: CASGLRPRPGPQHF

v_call: TRBV2
d_call: TRBD2
clone_size: many
j_call: TRBJ2-7
cdr3_nt: TGTGCCAGCAGTGAGAACGGACTAGCGGGGAGAAAAGTCGAGCAGTACTTC
cdr3_aa: CASSENGLAGRKVEQYF

v_call: TRBV6-1
d_call: -
clone_size: many
j_call: TRBJ1-3
cdr3_nt: TGTGCCAGCAGTGAAGTTGGCTCCGTCTCTGGAAACACCATATATTTT
cdr3_aa: CASSEVGSVSGNTIYF

v_call: TRBV20-1
d_call: TRBD1
clone_size: many
j_call: TRBJ2-7
cdr3_nt: TGCAGTGCTAGTTCCCCGGGACAGCTTTACGAGCAGTACTTC
cdr3_aa: CSASSPGQLYEQYF

v_call: TRBV20-1
d_call: -
clone_size: -
j_call: TRBJ2-7
cdr3_nt: TGCAGTGCCACCTTGCGGTCCCTTGGAGAGCAGTACTTC
cdr3_aa: CSATLRSLGEQYF

v_call: TRBV3-1
d_call: -
clone_size: -
j_call: TRBJ1-2
cdr3_nt: TGTGCCAGCAGCCAAGGTGCAGTCTACGACTATGGCTACACCTTC
cdr3_aa: CASSQGAVYDYGYTF

v_call: TRBV14
d_call: -
clone_size: many
j_call: TRBJ1-2
cdr3_nt: TGTGCCAGCAGCCCGAGGGTATTTAGTAACTATGGCTACACCTTC
cdr3_aa: CASSPRVFSNYGYTF

v_call: TRBV2
d_call: TRBD2
clone_size: -
j_call: TRBJ2-7
cdr3_nt: TGTGCCAGCAGTGAAGAGCGGGGGTGGGGCGAGCAGTACTTC
cdr3_aa: CASSEERGWGEQYF

v_call: TRBV12-5
d_call: -
clone_size: many
j_call: TRBJ2-6
cdr3_nt: TGTGCTAGTGGTTTGAGTGGGGGCAGTGGGGCCAACGTCCTGACTTTC
cdr3_aa: CASGLSGGSGANVLTF

v_call: TRBV7-2
d_call: -
clone_size: many
j_call: TRBJ2-2
cdr3_nt: TGTGCCAGCAGCCCCCAAGGGACGCGAACCGGGGAGCTGTTTTTT
cdr3_aa: CASSPQGTRTGELFF

v_call: TRBV2
d_call: TRBD2
clone_size: many
j_call: TRBJ2-7
cdr3_nt: TGTGCCAGCAGCCTAGCGGGATTAGTTTCCTACGAGCAGTACTTC
cdr3_aa: CASSLAGLVSYEQYF

v_call: TRBV6-1
d_call: -
clone_size: many
j_call: TRBJ1-1
cdr3_nt: TGTGCCAGCAGAGGGGGGGGGATCTTGGACACTGAAGCTTTCTTT
cdr3_aa: CASRGGGILDTEAFF

v_call: TRBV7-3
d_call: -
clone_size: -
j_call: TRBJ1-1
cdr3_nt: TGTGCCAGCAGCTTTCCTCGAACTGAAGCTTTCTTT
cdr3_aa: CASSFPRTEAFF

v_call: TRBV27
d_call: -
clone_size: few
j_call: TRBJ2-2
cdr3_nt: TGTGCCAGCAGTCGTCTTGGTGACAGAAGGAACACCGGGGAGCTGTTTTTT
cdr3_aa: CASSRLGDRRNTGELFF

v_call: TRBV20-1
d_call: -
clone_size: -
j_call: TRBJ2-7
cdr3_nt: TGCAGTGCTAGGGCGGCGGGACCCTTTACCTACGAGCAGTACTTC
cdr3_aa: CSARAAGPFTYEQYF

v_call: TRBV28
d_call: -
clone_size: -
j_call: TRBJ2-7
cdr3_nt: TGTGCCAGCAGTTTATGGACGGGACGTTTAGGGGACGAGCAGTACTTC
cdr3_aa: CASSLWTGRLGDEQYF

v_call: TRBV12-3/TRBV12-4
d_call: -
clone_size: -
j_call: TRBJ1-2
cdr3_nt: TGTGCCAGCAGTGAGACGCCGGTGGGGGCCCATGGCTACACCTTC
cdr3_aa: CASSETPVGAHGYTF

v_call: TRBV7-8
d_call: -
clone_size: many
j_call: TRBJ2-5
cdr3_nt: TGTGCCAGCAGTTTACCCTTCGCGGAGACCCAGTACTTC
cdr3_aa: CASSLPFAETQYF

v_call: TRBV20-1
d_call: -
clone_size: -
j_call: TRBJ2-7
cdr3_nt: TGCAGTGCTAGAGATATCGGGATGGTCTACGAGCAGTACTTC
cdr3_aa: CSARDIGMVYEQYF

v_call: TRBV20-1
d_call: TRBD2
clone_size: few
j_call: TRBJ2-7
cdr3_nt: TGCAGTACTAGGACTAGCGGAGCCTACGAGCAGTACTTC
cdr3_aa: CSTRTSGAYEQYF

v_call: TRBV28
d_call: TRBD2
clone_size: -
j_call: TRBJ2-7
cdr3_nt: TGTGCCAGCAGTTCTAGCGGGCTTGCTGTCTACGAACAGTACTTC
cdr3_aa: CASSSSGLAVYEQYF

v_call: TRBV15
d_call: -
clone_size: few
j_call: TRBJ1-6
cdr3_nt: TGTGCCACCAGCACCCCTTGGTCTTTCTCTAATTCACCCCTCCACTTT
cdr3_aa: CATSTPWSFSNSPLHF

v_call: TRBV7-2
d_call: -
clone_size: many
j_call: TRBJ1-2
cdr3_nt: TGTGCCAGCAGCTTAGCGAAGGCGGTTTATGGCTACACCTTC
cdr3_aa: CASSLAKAVYGYTF

v_call: TRBV6-1
d_call: -
clone_size: many
j_call: TRBJ2-7
cdr3_nt: TGTGCCAGCAGGCAAGGGGCAGGGGGGAGCTCCTACGAGCAGTACTTC
cdr3_aa: CASRQGAGGSSYEQYF

v_call: TRBV20-1
d_call: -
clone_size: many
j_call: TRBJ1-2
cdr3_nt: TGCAGTGCCGGACAGAACTATGGCTACACCTTC
cdr3_aa: CSAGQNYGYTF

v_call: TRBV2
d_call: -
clone_size: few
j_call: TRBJ2-2
cdr3_nt: TGTGCCAGCAGATTGATGATTGGGCGGGCAAAGAACACCGGGGAGCTGTTTTTT
cdr3_aa: CASRLMIGRAKNTGELFF

v_call: TRBV29-1
d_call: TRBD1
clone_size: many
j_call: TRBJ1-6
cdr3_nt: TGCAGCGTCCATACAGGGGGTGACTCACCCCTCCACTTT
cdr3_aa: CSVHTGGDSPLHF

v_call: TRBV11-2
d_call: TRBD2
clone_size: few
j_call: TRBJ2-2
cdr3_nt: TGTGCCAGCCGGGCGGGAGGGCCGAATACCGGGGAGCTGTTTTTT
cdr3_aa: CASRAGGPNTGELFF

v_call: TRBV5-6
d_call: TRBD1
clone_size: few
j_call: TRBJ1-5
cdr3_nt: TGTGCCAGCAGCCGTTACAGGGGCCCAGGGAATCAGCCCCAGCATTTT
cdr3_aa: CASSRYRGPGNQPQHF

v_call: TRBV27
d_call: -
clone_size: many
j_call: TRBJ2-7
cdr3_nt: TGTGCCAGCAGTAGAGAGGGACTGCCCTCGGAGCAGTACTTC
cdr3_aa: CASSREGLPSEQYF

v_call: TRBV12-3/TRBV12-4
d_call: -
clone_size: -
j_call: TRBJ2-7
cdr3_nt: TGTGCCAGCAGTCCCGCAGTTAACTCCTACGAGCAGTACTTC
cdr3_aa: CASSPAVNSYEQYF

v_call: TRBV28
d_call: -
clone_size: few
j_call: TRBJ1-2
cdr3_nt: TGTGCCAGCAGGGGCGGCTACACCTTC
cdr3_aa: CASRGGYTF

v_call: TRBV6-2/TRBV6-3
d_call: TRBD1
clone_size: -
j_call: TRBJ1-2
cdr3_nt: TGTGCCAGCAAGCGCCGGACAGGGGGCGAAGGGAACACCTTC
cdr3_aa: CASKRRTGGEGNTF

v_call: TRBV12-3/TRBV12-4
d_call: -
clone_size: many
j_call: TRBJ2-5
cdr3_nt: TGTGCCAGCAGTTTAAATTTTGGGGGACCACTCCAAGAGACCCAGTACTTC
cdr3_aa: CASSLNFGGPLQETQYF

v_call: TRBV4-1
d_call: -
clone_size: many
j_call: TRBJ2-5
cdr3_nt: TGCGCCAGCAGCAAGAGGGGCGATCAAGAGACCCAGTACTTC
cdr3_aa: CASSKRGDQETQYF

v_call: TRBV7-2
d_call: -
clone_size: -
j_call: TRBJ2-5
cdr3_nt: TGTGCCAGCAGCCGGGACACTTCTCAAGAGACCCAGTACTTC
cdr3_aa: CASSRDTSQETQYF

v_call: TRBV12-3/TRBV12-4
d_call: -
clone_size: many
j_call: TRBJ2-2
cdr3_nt: TGTGCCAGCAGGCACCGAGGGTTGTCGGGGGAGCTGTTTTTT
cdr3_aa: CASRHRGLSGELFF

v_call: TRBV27
d_call: TRBD2
clone_size: few
j_call: TRBJ2-7
cdr3_nt: TGTGCCAGCAGTTGGGCAGCGGGGCTCTACGAGCAGTACTTC
cdr3_aa: CASSWAAGLYEQYF

v_call: TRBV6-2/TRBV6-3
d_call: -
clone_size: few
j_call: TRBJ1-6
cdr3_nt: TGTGCCAGCAGTTACTCGATCGGGTTTCAACCGTTACCCCTCCACTTT
cdr3_aa: CASSYSIGFQPLPLHF

v_call: TRBV29-1
d_call: -
clone_size: many
j_call: TRBJ1-2
cdr3_nt: TGCAGCGTTGAGTTTGGACCAGAATACTATGGCTACACCTTC
cdr3_aa: CSVEFGPEYYGYTF

v_call: TRBV9
d_call: TRBD2
clone_size: many
j_call: TRBJ2-7
cdr3_nt: TGTGCCAGCAGCCCCTCGGCGGGGGGGTACGAGCAGTACTTC
cdr3_aa: CASSPSAGGYEQYF

v_call: TRBV27
d_call: -
clone_size: -
j_call: TRBJ2-1
cdr3_nt: TGTGCCAGCAGTTCCGGACTTCTAGAGTTCTTC
cdr3_aa: CASSSGLLEFF

v_call: TRBV28
d_call: -
clone_size: many
j_call: TRBJ1-5
cdr3_nt: TGTGCCAGTGGCGTCCACTACAGGGAAAATCAGCCCCAGCATTTT
cdr3_aa: CASGVHYRENQPQHF

v_call: TRBV7-9
d_call: TRBD1
clone_size: many
j_call: TRBJ1-2
cdr3_nt: TGTGCCAGCGGGACAGCCCTCTACGAGTATGGCTACACCTTC
cdr3_aa: CASGTALYEYGYTF

v_call: TRBV6-4
d_call: TRBD1
clone_size: -
j_call: TRBJ1-2
cdr3_nt: TGTGCCAGCAGGGCCCACAGGGGCGGCTACACCTTC
cdr3_aa: CASRAHRGGYTF

v_call: TRBV20-1
d_call: -
clone_size: many
j_call: TRBJ1-2
cdr3_nt: TGCAGTGCTAACCGGGACGGATACACTAACTATGGCTACACCTTC
cdr3_aa: CSANRDGYTNYGYTF

v_call: TRBV30
d_call: -
clone_size: many
j_call: TRBJ1-1
cdr3_nt: TGTGCCTGGATCAGGGACTTGAACACTGAAGCTTTCTTT
cdr3_aa: CAWIRDLNTEAFF

v_call: TRBV12-3/TRBV12-4
d_call: TRBD1
clone_size: -
j_call: TRBJ1-5
cdr3_nt: TGTGCCAGCAATTTAGGTCGGACAGGGGGTAATCAGCCCCAGCATTTT
cdr3_aa: CASNLGRTGGNQPQHF

v_call: TRBV25-1
d_call: TRBD1
clone_size: many
j_call: TRBJ2-7
cdr3_nt: TGTGCCAGCAGTGAGGGGGACAGGGGGGTAGACGAGCAGTACTTC
cdr3_aa: CASSEGDRGVDEQYF